Below are 22 T cell receptor beta chains sequenced from a single sample in a study of identical twins (TCRdb year 2016). The library came from 5' RACE. The sequencing machine was an Illumina HiSeq 2000. The public reads were reprocessed in TCRdb via fastp at Q25 and MiXCR, keeping in-frame beta chains. Rows with a matching CDR3 protein are joined into one entry that keeps the most common DNA and genes. The sample includes about 550,000 distinct CDR3 sequences, with approximately 20% observed a single time. The top ten clones comprise approximately 0.52% of the sample. These data were also reused for a study on yellow fever vaccine responses in identical twins.

Sequences were obtained from CD4+ T cells sorted from blood. These receptors originate from a woman between 18 and 29 years old in good health.

The chain links TRBV4-2 to TRBJ2-7; 8 bases are shared with TRBD2. V shed 1 base and J 7 bases; nucleotides not matched to a gene: 9. The CDR3 is 15 amino acids. The germline CDR1 and CDR2 sequences are LGHNA and YNFKEQ. The CDR3 here is CASSQVGTSFREQYF. The DNA of the CDR3 is TGTGCCAGCAGCCAAGTTGGGACTAGTTTCAGGGAGCAGTACTTC.

This clonotype has a handful of counts. This rearrangement joins TRBV2 to TRBJ1-1; D not resolved. V was trimmed by 8 bases and J by 6 bases, leaving 10 bases between them. The germline V gene encodes CDR1 SNHLY and CDR2 FYNNEI. The CDR3 contains 11 residues. The CDR3: CASQQWAEAFF. CDR3 DNA: TGTGCCAGCCAACAATGGGCTGAAGCTTTCTTT.

The table lists this clonotype with a few counts. This chain joins TRBV9 and TRBJ2-2; TRBD2 matches at 7 bases. The CDR3 has 18 amino acids. With V trimmed by 3 bases and J by 3 bases, 14 bases remained unmatched. The germline gives CDR1 SGDLS, CDR2 YYNGEE. The CDR3 DNA reads as TGTGCCAGCAGCGGAGCTGGTTCGGGACTACCCTACACCGGGGAGCTGTTTTTT. This sequence encodes CASSGAGSGLPYTGELFF.

This sequence joins TRBV3-1 and TRBJ2-7, with 8 bases fitting TRBD2. The CDR3 covers 13 residues. Germline trimming cut 4 bases from V and 6 bases from J; bases unmatched to any gene: 5. Per germline, CDR1 LGHDT and CDR2 YNNKEL (reference sequence). The CDR3, as DNA: TGTGCCAGCAGCCCGGGACTAGGCGTCGAGCAGTACGTC. Translation gives CASSPGLGVEQYV.

The chain has TRBV15 and TRBJ2-1, with a tentative D call TRBD2 (6 bases). The CDR3 is made up of 16 amino acids. Germline CDR1 LNHNV, CDR2 YYDKDF (reference sequence). V lost 1 base to trimming and J lost 7 bases, with 17 bases between them. CDR3 nucleotides: TGTGCCACCAGCAGAGTCGAGGGACTCCGGAAGAATGAGCAGTTCTTC. It is translated as CATSRVEGLRKNEQFF. Based on the CDR3 plus reference TRBV15 and TRBJ2-1, the full variable domain is DAMVIQNPRYQVTQFGKPVTLSCSQTLNHNVMYWYQQKSSQAPKLLFHYYDKDFNNEADTPDNFQSRRPNTSFCFLDIRSPGLGDTAMYLCATSRVEGLRKNEQFFGPGTRLTVL.

This clonotype was observed a handful of times. The chain uses TRBV6-5 and TRBJ2-1; the D gene is possibly TRBD2 (6 bases). V dropped 1 base and J dropped 4 bases, with 11 bases sitting between them. This CDR3 is built from 15 residues. Per the germline V gene, CDR1 is MNHEY and CDR2 is SVGAGI. The CDR3 DNA sequence: TGTGCCAGCAGTTACTACGTCGGGGGATACAATGAGCAGTTCTTC. Protein sequence: CASSYYVGGYNEQFF.

As DNA, the CDR3 is TGCGCCAGCAGCTTGGGCGTAGATCGGCCCGGGGAGCTGTTTTTT. This codes for CASSLGVDRPGELFF. The gene calls are TRBV5-1 and TRBJ2-2, with D uncertain. The CDR3 is 15 amino acids. CDR1 SGHRS and CDR2 YFSETQ come from the germline V gene. The ends were cut back, 0 bases at V and 6 bases at J, with 12 bases in the middle.

Many counts were recorded for this clonotype. The rearrangement links TRBV12-3 or TRBV12-4 to TRBJ2-1; 8 nucleotides match TRBD2. CDR3 length: 18 amino acids. The junction had 13 bases not matched to a gene; V was cut back by 5 bases and J by 1 base. The CDR3 bases are TGTGCCAGCAGTCCTCTGCGGTGGACTAGCAGATCCTACAATGAGCAGTTCTTC. Its translation: CASSPLRWTSRSYNEQFF.

V gene TRBV5-1 combines with J gene TRBJ1-3; D gene uncertain. This CDR3 is 15 amino acids long. Germline V gives CDR1 SGHRS, CDR2 YFSETQ. Deletions cut 3 bases from V and 0 bases from J, with 10 bases between. Here the CDR3 DNA reads TGCGCCAGCAGCTCCGATTTCTCCTCTGGAAACACCATATATTTT. Translation: CASSSDFSSGNTIYF.

This clonotype appeared a few times. J is TRBJ1-3 and V is TRBV4-1; 7 bases map to TRBD1. Germline lookup yields CDR1 MGHRA and CDR2 YSYEKL. This CDR3 is built from 16 residues. V lost 0 bases to trimming and J lost 7 bases; unmatched junction nucleotides: 9. In nucleotides, the CDR3 is TGCGCCAGCAGCCAAGATTTACAGGGGTTTTGGAACACCATATATTTT. It specifies CASSQDLQGFWNTIYF.

This clonotype was recorded a few times. This chain connects TRBV5-1 to TRBJ2-3, with 7 bases lining up with TRBD2. Looked up from germline, CDR1 is SGHRS and CDR2 is YFSETQ. The CDR3 length is 14 residues. Germline trimming cut 0 bases from V and 6 bases from J; bases unmatched to any gene: 4. The DNA for the CDR3 is TGCGCCAGCAGCTTGGGCGGGAGCGAGGATACGCAGTATTTT. It codes for CASSLGGSEDTQYF.

This clonotype has just a few counts. This rearrangement joins TRBV11-1 to TRBJ1-4; TRBD1 might be the D (5 bases). V was pared by 5 bases and J by 2 bases, with 24 bases between. Germline V gene lookup returns CDR1 SGHAT and CDR2 FQDESV (reference sequence). This CDR3 is 19 amino acids long. CDR3 in amino acids: CASSNALQANPGTNEKLFF. In nucleotides, the CDR3 is TGTGCCAGCAGCAATGCTCTACAGGCCAACCCGGGGACTAATGAAAAACTGTTTTTT.

J is TRBJ2-5 and V is TRBV29-1; 9 bases agree with TRBD1. The CDR3 sequence is 14 residues long. Germline assignment: CDR1 SQVTM and CDR2 ANQGSEA. V dropped 4 bases and J dropped 4; count of bases not matched to a gene: 7. The CDR3 DNA is TGCAGCGTTGGGGCTGGACAGGGGAGAGAGACCCAGTACTTC. It codes for CSVGAGQGRETQYF.

V is TRBV6-5 and J is TRBJ2-1, with unresolved D. Per germline, CDR1 MNHEY and CDR2 SVGAGI. V was shortened by 6 bases and J by 4 bases, with 13 bases between the two germline ends. This CDR3 has 14 residues. The DNA for the CDR3 is TGTGCCAGCAGCTACAAGGGTCGATACAATGAGCAGTTCTTC. Translated, it gives CASSYKGRYNEQFF.

The chain recombines TRBV20-1 with TRBJ2-1; TRBD2 aligns across 7 bases. Losses at the gene ends were 2 bases for V and 1 base for J; bases not matched to a gene: 5. This CDR3 region has 15 residues. The germline V gene has CDR1 DFQATT and CDR2 SNEGSKA (reference sequence). CDR3 nucleotide sequence: TGCAGTGCTAGACTTCCGGGGGGATCCTACAATGAGCAGTTCTTC. Translating it yields CSARLPGGSYNEQFF.

The chain links TRBV7-9 to TRBJ2-1, with D perhaps matching TRBD1 or TRBD2 (5 bases each). Trimming removed 0 bases from V and 11 bases from J, with 8 bases in between. CDR3 length equals 12 residues. Germline V gene data show CDR1 as SEHNR and CDR2 as FQNEAQ (reference sequence). The CDR3 loop is CASSLAGEKQFF. The CDR3 DNA reads TGTGCCAGCAGCTTAGCGGGGGAAAAGCAGTTCTTC.

This clonotype was seen a few times. The chain employs TRBV6-5 and TRBJ2-3, with 7 bases identical to TRBD2. The germline CDR1 and CDR2 sequences are MNHEY and SVGAGI. V trimming: 4 bases; J trimming: 13 bases; junction bases outside the gene matches: 8. This CDR3 has 12 amino acids. CDR3 DNA: TGTGCCAGCAGTTTCCCTAGCGGTAGGAAGTATTTT. Translating it yields CASSFPSGRKYF.

The chain carries TRBV27 and TRBJ2-1; 9 positions match TRBD2. After removal of 1 base from V and 7 bases from J, the junction contained 17 bases not matched to a gene. Germline CDR1 and CDR2: MNHEY and SMNVEV (reference sequence). This CDR3 has 19 amino acids. The CDR3, as DNA: TGTGCCAGCAGTTTATTGCCCCAATTCCGGGCGGGAGGGCCGAATGAGCAGTTCTTC. This encodes CASSLLPQFRAGGPNEQFF.

This clonotype came up a few times. The gene calls are TRBV12-3 or TRBV12-4 and TRBJ2-2, with TRBD1 matching over 8 bases. The J segment lost 1 base and the V segment lost 7 bases, leaving 14 bases of the junction unmatched. The CDR3 is made up of 18 amino acids. The CDR3 nucleotides are TGTGCCAGCACCTCAGTGGACAGGGAAGCCGGGAACACCGGGGAGCTGTTTTTT. Its translation is CASTSVDREAGNTGELFF.

This clonotype was recorded a few times. This sequence joins TRBV2 and TRBJ1-1; D not resolved. From germline, CDR1 is SNHLY and CDR2 FYNNEI. The CDR3 has 12 amino acids. V dropped 6 bases and J dropped 10 bases, with 15 bases sitting between them. The CDR3 coding sequence is TGTGCCAGCAGCAGTCACCTGGGAGGAGCTTTCTTT. This gives the protein CASSSHLGGAFF.

The V call is TRBV28, the J call TRBJ2-1, with D possibly TRBD1 on 6 matching bases. CDR3 length: 14 residues. Between the trimmed V and J ends, which lost 9 bases and 3 bases, there was a span of 15 bases. Germline V gene sequence: CDR1 MDHEN, CDR2 SYDVKM. CDR3 DNA: TGTGCCAGTTTCTCCGGGACAATCTACAATGAGCAGTTCTTC. Its translation: CASFSGTIYNEQFF.

The chain is built from TRBV19 and TRBJ2-7, with D unresolved. Trimming took off 3 bases at V and 4 bases at J, with 13 bases between the two ends. The CDR3 has 14 amino acids. CDR1 is LNHDA and CDR2 is SQIVND in the germline V gene (reference sequence). The CDR3, as DNA: TGTGCCAGTAGTATCCCCGGATTTGGGTACGAGCAGTACTTC. Translated, it gives CASSIPGFGYEQYF.